The 8 T cell receptor beta chains reported below all come from one sample, sequenced in a study of T-cell memory formation after mild COVID-19. TCRdb analysed the 5' RACE reads with MiXCR anew, one entry per CDR3 protein. Among nearly 110,000 distinct CDR3 sequences, around 12% were seen once, and the ten largest hold about 27%. Material: PBMCs or a T cell subset sorted from them (not recorded which). These receptors all stem from an adult woman who had mild COVID-19 (a few samples of this study predate the infection). Cell type and time point are not known.

The rearrangement joins TRBV4-3 to TRBJ2-1, with D tentatively TRBD2 (5 bases). The germline CDR1 and CDR2 sequences are LGHNA and YSLEER. V shed 0 bases and J shed 3 bases, with 15 bases lying between them. The CDR3 is 17 residues long. CDR3 bases: TGCGCCAGCAGCCAAGACGTCAGCCGGGGTGTCTACAATGAGCAGTTCTTC. It specifies CASSQDVSRGVYNEQFF.

The V call is TRBV7-8, the J call TRBJ1-3; 8 bases map to TRBD1. Losses at the gene ends were 4 bases for V and 0 bases for J; bases not matched to a gene: 2. Germline CDR1 is SGHVS and CDR2 is FQNEAQ. The CDR3 is 15 residues long. The CDR3 DNA reads TGTGCCAGCAGCTCGGACAGGGTCTCTGGAAACACCATATATTTT. Translation: CASSSDRVSGNTIYF.

The chain links TRBV4-3 to TRBJ2-7, with D possibly TRBD2 on 6 matching bases. The V gene lost 1 base and the J gene lost 2 bases, with 12 bases spanning the gap. There are 15 residues in the CDR3. Per germline, CDR1 LGHNA and CDR2 YSLEER. CDR3 coding DNA: TGCGCCAGCAGCCAAGTAGCTGGAGGGCCCTACGAGCAGTACTTC. This gives the protein CASSQVAGGPYEQYF.

The gene calls are TRBV24-1 and TRBJ1-4; 7 nucleotides match TRBD1. This CDR3 spans 13 amino acids. Trimming took 2 bases from V and 10 from J; bases not matched to a gene: 3. Per the germline V gene, CDR1 is KGHDR and CDR2 is SFDVKD. CDR3 DNA: TGTGCCACCAGTGATTCGACAGGGCGAAAACTGTTTTTT. It codes for CATSDSTGRKLFF.

This clonotype has only a few counts. J is TRBJ1-2 and V is TRBV19; D gene ambiguous. The CDR3 has 15 amino acids. The germline V gene encodes CDR1 LNHDA and CDR2 SQIVND (reference sequence). V was pared by 5 bases and J by 5 bases, with 18 bases between. CDR3 sequence reads: CASSFSPGPSYGYTF. The CDR3 region has the DNA TGTGCCAGTAGTTTCTCGCCCGGCCCGTCGTATGGCTACACCTTC. The variable domain in full, completed from reference TRBV19 and TRBJ1-2, reads DGGITQSPKYLFRKEGQNVTLSCEQNLNHDAMYWYRQDPGQGLRLIYYSQIVNDFQKGDIAEGYSVSREKKESFPLTVTSAQKNPTAFYLCASSFSPGPSYGYTFGSGTRLTVV.

This clonotype turned up a few times. The chain recombines TRBV2 with TRBJ2-1; no definite D call. Germline V gene data show CDR1 as SNHLY and CDR2 as FYNNEI. The ends were cut back, 7 bases at V and 0 bases at J, with 16 bases in the middle. CDR3 length: 16 amino acids. For the CDR3, the DNA is TGTGCCAGCATGGTCCCGGTTCTGACCTCCTACAATGAGCAGTTCTTC. It yields the protein CASMVPVLTSYNEQFF.

Here the CDR3 DNA reads TGCGCCAGCAGCCCAGCGTTAACAGGGGGTATTAGCTCTGGGGCCAACGTCCTGACTTTC. Encoded protein: CASSPALTGGISSGANVLTF. V is TRBV4-1 and J is TRBJ2-6; TRBD1 matches 8 bases. Germline assignment: CDR1 MGHRA and CDR2 YSYEKL. The CDR3 loop spans 20 amino acids. V lost 4 bases, J lost 0 bases, and 14 bases stayed unmatched.

This clonotype was counted between two and nine times. V is TRBV25-1 and J is TRBJ2-7; perhaps TRBD1 as D (6 bases). CDR1 and CDR2 from the germline V gene are MGHDK and SYGVNS. The V and J ends lost 10 bases and 3 bases respectively, with 10 bases between them. The CDR3 covers 11 residues. CDR3 coding DNA: TGTGCCACCACAGGGAACTACGAGCAGTACTTC. Protein sequence: CATTGNYEQYF.